Following are 10 T cell receptor beta chains from one sample sequenced in a study of beta chain features in type 1 diabetes. The authors reverse transcribed all of the isolated RNA, so sequencing captured expressed TCRB transcripts. Data came from immunoSEQ multiplex PCR; TCRdb stores just in-frame clones and leaves some out. Here the sample spans around 710,000 clones, around an eighth being singletons. Overall study findings and caveats: Among all four CD4+ subsets, Type 1 diabetes patients had TCRB CDR3s that were moderately but significantly shorter.

These receptors have no known antigen. Sequenced material: naive CD4+ T cells from blood. The receptors were gathered from a man aged 25-40 years with type 1 diabetes.

This clone was seen only a few times. This chain joins TRBV7-2 and TRBJ2-1; 9 nucleotides align to TRBD2. The germline V gene encodes CDR1 SGHTA and CDR2 FQGNSA. The CDR3 has 14 amino acids. The V and J ends lost 4 bases and 7 bases, in that order; junction bases with no gene match: 5. The CDR3 region is CASSSQTSGNEQFF. Written as DNA, the CDR3 is TGTGCCAGCAGCTCGCAGACTAGCGGAAATGAGCAGTTCTTC. The whole variable domain, filled in from reference TRBV7-2 and TRBJ2-1, reads GAGVSQSPSNKVTEKGKDVELRCDPISGHTALYWYRQSLGQGLEFLIYFQGNSAPDKSGLPSDRFSAERTGGSVSTLTIQRTQQEDSAVYLCASSSQTSGNEQFFGPGTRLTVL.

This clone was found a few times. The chain links TRBV28 to TRBJ1-2; possibly TRBD1 for D (5 bases). V was shortened by 3 bases and J by 8 bases, with 10 bases between the two germline ends. Germline lookup yields CDR1 MDHEN and CDR2 SYDVKM. The CDR3 contains 12 residues. CDR3 residues: CASSFVQGGYTF. The CDR3, as DNA: TGTGCCAGCAGTTTCGTCCAGGGAGGCTACACCTTC.

This sequence joins TRBV4-3 and TRBJ1-2; 7 nucleotides agree with TRBD1. The CDR3 extends over 15 amino acids. Germline CDR1 LGHNA, CDR2 YSLEER. J lost 2 bases, V lost 3 bases, and 6 bases had no gene match. CDR3 residues: CASSQRQGWNYGYTF. In nucleotides, the CDR3 is TGCGCCAGCAGCCAGAGACAGGGTTGGAACTATGGCTACACCTTC.

Remarks on this clone: In the same sample, other DNA sequences code for this CDR3. V and J are TRBV27 and TRBJ2-5; 7 bases fit TRBD1. Germline V CDR1 and CDR2: MNHEY, SMNVEV (reference sequence). The CDR3 is made up of 13 amino acids. Trimming removed 2 bases from V and 4 bases from J; junction bases left unmatched: 1. The CDR3 DNA is TGTGCCAGCAGTTTAAACAGGGGAGAGACCCAGTACTTC. The encoded protein is CASSLNRGETQYF.

This chain joins TRBV18 and TRBJ1-4, with D possibly TRBD1 on 5 matching bases. Germline V gene lookup returns CDR1 KGHSH and CDR2 LQKENI. The CDR3 contains 16 residues. Trimming left V 2 bases short and J 8 bases short, with 18 bases between. The CDR3 DNA reads as TGTGCCAGCTCACCATCGGAGGGGAGTAGGAGGGAAAAACTGTTTTTT. Translated: CASSPSEGSRREKLFF. The full variable domain, its missing parts supplied by reference TRBV18 and TRBJ1-4, is NAGVMQNPRHLVRRRGQEARLRCSPMKGHSHVYWYRQLPEEGLKFMVYLQKENIIDESGMPKERFSAEFPKEGPSILRIQQVVRGDSAAYFCASSPSEGSRREKLFFGSGTQLSVL.

This clone was seen only a few times. The chain is built from TRBV19 and TRBJ2-3; D is possibly TRBD1 (5 bases). The CDR3 spans 16 residues. Germline CDR1 is LNHDA and CDR2 is SQIVND (reference sequence). V lost 3 bases to trimming and J lost 0 bases, with 13 bases between them. As DNA, the CDR3 is TGTGCCAGTAGTATTCGGCGACAGTCTAGCACAGATACGCAGTATTTT. It codes for CASSIRRQSSTDTQYF.

The chain recombines TRBV30 with TRBJ2-5, with D possibly TRBD2 on 5 matching bases. V gave up 0 bases and J gave up 5 bases, with 13 bases separating them. There are 14 residues in the CDR3. Per the germline V gene, CDR1 is GTSNPN and CDR2 is SVGIG (reference sequence). The CDR3 region is CAWSVFGVGETQYF. The CDR3 DNA sequence: TGTGCCTGGAGTGTTTTCGGGGTCGGTGAGACCCAGTACTTC.

The chain has TRBV7-9 and TRBJ2-5; D not resolved. The V end was cut by 1 base, the J end by 3 bases, with 6 bases between. This CDR3 contains 13 residues. Germline V gene sequence: CDR1 SEHNR, CDR2 FQNEAQ (reference sequence). The CDR3 reads CASSLVRKETQYF. For the CDR3, the DNA is TGTGCCAGCAGCTTAGTAAGGAAAGAGACCCAGTACTTC. Full variable domain (outside the CDR3, taken from reference TRBV7-9 and TRBJ2-5): DTGVSQNPRHKITKRGQNVTFRCDPISEHNRLYWYRQTLGQGPEFLTYFQNEAQLEKSRLLSDRFSAERPKGSFSTLEIQRTEQGDSAMYLCASSLVRKETQYFGPGTRLLVL.

Remarks on this clone: Distinct nucleotide sequences in the sample also encode this CDR3. The rearrangement uses TRBV29-1 and TRBJ2-5; the D is unclear. The CDR3 length is 12 residues. CDR1 and CDR2 from the germline V gene are SQVTM and ANQGSEA. The V and J ends lost 2 bases and 5 bases respectively, with 9 bases between them. The CDR3 here is CSVERTGETQYF. The CDR3 bases are TGCAGCGTTGAACGGACGGGTGAGACCCAGTACTTC.

This chain uses TRBV29-1 with TRBJ2-3; D is unclear. Germline V gene sequence: CDR1 SQVTM, CDR2 ANQGSEA. Trimming took 5 bases from V and 0 from J, leaving 9 bases between them. This CDR3 comprises 13 residues. Written as DNA, the CDR3 is TGCAGCGTTTTAGGGCGGAGCACAGATACGCAGTATTTT. Translating gives CSVLGRSTDTQYF.